This T cell receptor (beta chain) stems from a study of cytomegalovirus exposure and HLA in healthy donors. General observations from the study: A few chains tied to CMV proved CMV antigen-specific in vitro. The study put 150 to 200 TCR beta chains on its list as cytomegalovirus-associated. A reported reduction in N-insertions relative to the roughly 710-donor mean was seen in an Asian-associated ancestry cluster in a later analysis.

This PCR relied on a set of 60 Vbeta primers and 13 Jbeta primers. Sequenced by immunoSEQ multiplex PCR; TCRdb stores in-frame clones only, minus some. Of around 170,000 clones in the sample, about 80% were seen once. The donors, nominally healthy at sampling, likely had unrecorded immune exposures. The CDR3 totals 15 residues. Between the trimmed V and J ends, which lost 3 bases and 3 bases, there was a span of 12 bases. The germline CDR1 and CDR2 sequences are SEHNR and FQNEAQ (reference sequence). With respect to this clone: Its antigen is not identified.

The sample comprised PBMCs. The receptor was isolated from a woman younger than 45 in good health and CMV-seronegative. The chain couples TRBV7-9 to TRBJ1-3; tentatively, D is TRBD1 (6 bases). The CDR3: CASSFGGRGGNTIYF. Written as DNA, the CDR3 is TGTGCCAGCAGCTTTGGGGGCAGGGGTGGAAACACCATATATTTT. The full variable domain, with the rest looked up from reference TRBV7-9 and TRBJ1-3, is DTGVSQNPRHKITKRGQNVTFRCDPISEHNRLYWYRQTLGQGPEFLTYFQNEAQLEKSRLLSDRFSAERPKGSFSTLEIQRTEQGDSAMYLCASSFGGRGGNTIYFGEGSWLTVV.